This T cell receptor (beta chain) appears in the sequencing data of a study of vaccination and CD4 T cells after COVID-19. Overall study results and limits: Analysis of convalescent patients found that 304 of 307 vaccine-specific clones were spike mono-reactive.

Oncomine TCR Beta short-read sequencing was applied to DNA from cultured CD4+ T cells. TCRdb reprocessed the PCR reads with MiXCR, giving one entry per CDR3 protein. Among about 18,000 distinct CDR3 sequences listed, around 80% were seen once. Treatment here: roughly 10-day PBMC culture with coronavirus spike peptide pools or control peptides (ViraFEST assay). Regarding this clonotype: What it recognizes is unknown.

The CDR3 is 13 residues long. Trimming removed 4 bases at V and 2 bases at J, with 9 bases between. The V gene's germline CDR1 is MNHNS and CDR2 SASEGT. The sequencing used CD4+ T cells from blood, cultured in vitro, collected after SARS-CoV-2 vaccination. The chain is built from TRBV6-1 and TRBJ2-7; D is tentatively TRBD1 or TRBD2 (5 bases each). This TCR came from a human donor who received a COVID-19 vaccine. The CDR3 protein is CASSGDAAYEQYF. The CDR3 nucleotides are TGTGCCAGCAGTGGGGACGCCGCCTACGAGCAGTACTTC.